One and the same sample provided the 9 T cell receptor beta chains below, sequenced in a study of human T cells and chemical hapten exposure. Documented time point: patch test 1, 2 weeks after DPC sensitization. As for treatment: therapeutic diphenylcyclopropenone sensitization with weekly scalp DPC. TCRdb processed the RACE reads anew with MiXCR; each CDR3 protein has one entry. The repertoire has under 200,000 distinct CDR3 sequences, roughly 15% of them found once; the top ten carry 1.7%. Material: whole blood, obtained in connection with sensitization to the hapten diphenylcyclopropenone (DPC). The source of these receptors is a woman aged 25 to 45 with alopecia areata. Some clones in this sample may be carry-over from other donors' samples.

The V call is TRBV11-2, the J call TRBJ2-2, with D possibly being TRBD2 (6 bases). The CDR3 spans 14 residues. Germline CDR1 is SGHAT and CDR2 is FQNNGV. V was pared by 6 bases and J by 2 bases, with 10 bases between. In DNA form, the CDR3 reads TGTGCCAGCAGACTAGCCTTAAACACCGGGGAGCTGTTTTTT. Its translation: CASRLALNTGELFF.

The CDR3 DNA is TGCAGTGCTAAGGAGGGGGCGCGGACTGAAGCTTTCTTT. Translation: CSAKEGARTEAFF. The chain carries TRBV20-1 and TRBJ1-1, with 7 bases aligning to TRBD1. With 4 bases clipped from V and 5 bases from J, the junction kept 7 bases outside the gene matches. This CDR3 contains 13 residues. Looked up from germline, CDR1 is DFQATT and CDR2 is SNEGSKA (reference sequence).

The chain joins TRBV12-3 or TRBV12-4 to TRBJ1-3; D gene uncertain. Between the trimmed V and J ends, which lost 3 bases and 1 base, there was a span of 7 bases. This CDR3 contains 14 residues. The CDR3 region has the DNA TGTGCCAGCAGTTTCGGGGTTTCTGGAAACACCATATATTTT. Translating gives CASSFGVSGNTIYF.

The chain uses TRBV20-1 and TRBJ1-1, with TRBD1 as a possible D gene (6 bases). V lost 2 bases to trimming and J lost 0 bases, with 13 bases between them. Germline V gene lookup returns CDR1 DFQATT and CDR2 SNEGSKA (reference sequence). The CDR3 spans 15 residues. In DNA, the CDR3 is TGCAGTGCTAGAAAGCGGACAGTTATGAACACTGAAGCTTTCTTT. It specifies CSARKRTVMNTEAFF.

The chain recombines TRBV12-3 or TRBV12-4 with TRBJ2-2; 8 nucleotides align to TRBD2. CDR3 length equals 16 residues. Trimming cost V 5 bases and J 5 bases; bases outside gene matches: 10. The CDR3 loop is CASSLTSGRGTGELFF. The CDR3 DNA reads TGTGCCAGCAGTCTCACTAGCGGAAGGGGGACCGGGGAGCTGTTTTTT.

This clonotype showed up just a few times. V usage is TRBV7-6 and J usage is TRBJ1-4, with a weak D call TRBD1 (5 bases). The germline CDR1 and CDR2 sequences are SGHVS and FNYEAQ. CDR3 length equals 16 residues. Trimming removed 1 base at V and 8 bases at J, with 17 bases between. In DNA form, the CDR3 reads TGTGCCAGCAGCTTAGGGTCCGGGGCCCTAGAGGAAAAACTGTTTTTT. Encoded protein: CASSLGSGALEEKLFF.

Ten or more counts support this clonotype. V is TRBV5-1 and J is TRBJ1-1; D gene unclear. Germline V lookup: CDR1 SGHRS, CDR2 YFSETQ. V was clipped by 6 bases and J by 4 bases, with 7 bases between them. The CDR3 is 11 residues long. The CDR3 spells CASNSATEAFF. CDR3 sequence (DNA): TGCGCCAGCAACAGTGCCACTGAAGCTTTCTTT.

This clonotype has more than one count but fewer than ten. CDR3 nucleotides: TGTGCCAGCACGGGACTAGCGGGGCTTAACACCGGGGAGCTGTTTTTT. It is translated as CASTGLAGLNTGELFF. The chain uses TRBV19 and TRBJ2-2, with TRBD2 matching over 13 bases. In germline, CDR1 is LNHDA, CDR2 SQIVND (reference sequence). Trimming took 9 bases from V and 2 from J; bases not matched to a gene: 6. The CDR3 consists of 16 residues. Drawing the rest from reference TRBV19 and TRBJ2-2, the complete variable domain is DGGITQSPKYLFRKEGQNVTLSCEQNLNHDAMYWYRQDPGQGLRLIYYSQIVNDFQKGDIAEGYSVSREKKESFPLTVTSAQKNPTAFYLCASTGLAGLNTGELFFGEGSRLTVL.

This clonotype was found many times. In DNA form, the CDR3 reads TGTGCCAGCTCTCGGGACAGCGGTATGAACACTGAAGCTTTCTTT. Its protein product is CASSRDSGMNTEAFF. The rearrangement links TRBV18 to TRBJ1-1, with 7 bases identical to TRBD1. The length of the CDR3 is 15 residues. Trimming took 6 bases from V and 0 from J; bases not matched to a gene: 7. Germline V gives CDR1 KGHSH, CDR2 LQKENI.